Below are 14 T cell receptor beta chains sequenced from a single sample in a study of identical twins. Each CDR3 protein gets one entry after TCRdb re-called the 5' RACE reads with MiXCR. The sample lists approximately 1.8 million distinct CDR3 sequences; around 29% were seen once. Sequences were obtained from cord blood. The source of these receptors is a newborn girl in good health.

This clonotype was observed a handful of times. The chain uses TRBV29-1 and TRBJ2-7; 10 positions match TRBD2. In germline, CDR1 is SQVTM, CDR2 ANQGSEA. J was trimmed by 0 bases and V by 1 base; bases with no gene match: 3. This CDR3 is built from 15 residues. The CDR3 DNA follows: TGCAGCGTTGAAGGGGCTAGCGGGAGCTCCTACGAGCAGTACTTC. It translates to CSVEGASGSSYEQYF.

This clonotype was observed once. A much larger clone differs from this one at a single base, so this may be a read error. The rearrangement links TRBV20-1 to TRBJ2-1; 7 nucleotides align to TRBD2. With V trimmed by 5 bases and J by 7 bases, 11 bases remained unmatched. Germline CDR1 DFQATT, CDR2 SNEGSKA (reference sequence). CDR3 length equals 14 residues. The DNA of the CDR3 is TGCAGTGCTTCCCGGGACTACCTTTCGAATGAGCAGTTCTTC. Its protein product is CSASRDYLSNEQFF.

The chain links TRBV20-1 to TRBJ1-6, with TRBD1 as a possible D gene (5 bases). V was trimmed by 3 bases and J by 4 bases, leaving 10 bases between them. CDR3 length: 14 amino acids. CDR1 and CDR2 (germline): DFQATT, SNEGSKA (reference sequence). CDR3 in amino acids: CSARGRPYNSPLHF. The CDR3 nucleotides read TGCAGTGCTAGGGGACGCCCGTATAATTCACCCCTCCACTTT.

This chain links TRBV27 with TRBJ2-7; the D gene is possibly TRBD1 (5 bases). Germline V gene sequence: CDR1 MNHEY, CDR2 SMNVEV (reference sequence). The V and J ends lost 4 bases and 0 bases respectively, with 16 bases between them. The CDR3 consists of 16 residues. CDR3 residues: CASSWGIGGDSYEQYF. The CDR3 nucleotides read TGTGCCAGCAGTTGGGGCATTGGTGGTGACTCCTACGAGCAGTACTTC.

V is TRBV18 and J is TRBJ1-4; possibly TRBD1 for D (6 bases). CDR1 and CDR2 from the germline V gene are KGHSH and LQKENI. V lost 3 bases, J lost 4 bases, and 12 bases lay in between. The CDR3 runs 15 residues. The CDR3 loop reads CASSPRDKVNEKLFF. CDR3 nucleotide sequence: TGTGCCAGCTCACCCCGGGACAAGGTTAATGAAAAACTGTTTTTT.

This clonotype was seen at least ten times. The chain has TRBV7-2 and TRBJ1-2, with 8 bases aligning to TRBD1. V lost 5 bases and J lost 4; bases outside the gene matches: 6. Germline CDR1 and CDR2: SGHTA and FQGNSA. The CDR3 covers 14 residues. The CDR3 DNA reads TGTGCCAGCAGCCCTTCTACAGGGGGCTATGGCTACACCTTC. Its translation: CASSPSTGGYGYTF.

J is TRBJ2-1 and V is TRBV5-1, with 7 bases matching TRBD1. Germline V gives CDR1 SGHRS, CDR2 YFSETQ. This CDR3 region has 14 residues. V lost 1 base to trimming and J lost 6 bases; unmatched junction nucleotides: 4. DNA for the CDR3: TGCGCCAGCAGCTTGTCGGGACAGCCCAATGAGCAGTTCTTC. Its protein product is CASSLSGQPNEQFF.

This clonotype was counted only a few times. The rearrangement links TRBV12-3 or TRBV12-4 to TRBJ2-1; possibly TRBD2 for D (7 bases). The CDR3 spans 14 residues. Between the trimmed V and J ends, which lost 6 bases and 9 bases, there was a span of 18 bases. CDR3 loop: CASSPGGGNFEQFF. The CDR3, as DNA: TGTGCCAGCAGCCCGGGGGGCGGGAATTTTGAGCAGTTCTTC.

The J gene is TRBJ1-2, the V gene TRBV5-1; D possibly corresponds to TRBD1 (6 bases). Germline CDR1 SGHRS, CDR2 YFSETQ. The CDR3 is made up of 16 amino acids. V was shortened by 3 bases and J by 8 bases, with 23 bases between the two germline ends. The CDR3 region has the DNA TGCGCCAGCAGCTCCGTGGCAGGGGCACTTCTACGCGGCTACACCTTC. It is translated as CASSSVAGALLRGYTF.

The chain joins TRBV3-1 to TRBJ1-5; no clear D. The ends were cut back, 5 bases at V and 6 bases at J, with 17 bases in the middle. Germline loops: CDR1 LGHDT, CDR2 YNNKEL (reference sequence). The CDR3 is made up of 15 amino acids. In DNA form, the CDR3 reads TGTGCCAGCAGCGGAGCGGGCCTCGTGAGTCAGCCCCAGCATTTT. Amino acids: CASSGAGLVSQPQHF.

This clonotype was seen a handful of times. The gene calls are TRBV25-1 and TRBJ2-1, with unresolved D. Germline V lookup: CDR1 MGHDK, CDR2 SYGVNS. The CDR3 has 13 residues. Trimming stripped 3 bases from V and 7 bases from J, with 10 bases between. The CDR3 nucleotides are TGTGCCAGCAGTGATCCCAGACGGAATGAGCAGTTCTTC. Protein sequence: CASSDPRRNEQFF.

The J gene is TRBJ1-5, the V gene TRBV2; 7 positions agree with TRBD1. The J segment lost 2 bases and the V segment lost 6 bases, leaving 7 bases of the junction unmatched. Germline values: CDR1 SNHLY, CDR2 FYNNEI. The CDR3 length is 15 residues. The CDR3 sequence is CASRDRPRGNQPQHF. DNA for the CDR3: TGTGCCAGCAGGGACAGGCCGAGGGGCAATCAGCCCCAGCATTTT.

The chain couples TRBV20-1 to TRBJ2-1; 9 bases line up with TRBD2. The CDR3 spans 14 residues. Losses at the gene ends were 3 bases for V and 5 bases for J; bases not matched to a gene: 5. Per the germline V gene, CDR1 is DFQATT and CDR2 is SNEGSKA (reference sequence). This CDR3 reads CSARAGGVNNEQFF. The CDR3 coding sequence is TGCAGTGCTAGGGCGGGGGGGGTTAACAATGAGCAGTTCTTC.

This clonotype was seen repeatedly, ten times or more. The chain has TRBV6-5 and TRBJ2-1; 7 nucleotides align to TRBD2. This CDR3 has 14 residues. Germline V gene sequence: CDR1 MNHEY, CDR2 SVGAGI. The J segment lost 2 bases and the V segment lost 6 bases, leaving 4 bases of the junction unmatched. CDR3 sequence (DNA): TGTGCCAGCAGGGCGGCGGGAGCCTACAATGAGCAGTTCTTC. This sequence encodes CASRAAGAYNEQFF.